Listed below are T cell receptor beta chains from one sample, sequenced in a study of blood T cell repertoires in COVID-19. Sequencing used immunoSEQ multiplex PCR; TCRdb keeps in-frame clones, though not all of them. The table shows about 240,000 clones, with roughly four fifths occurring only once. Source material: peripheral blood. Receptors originate from a young man who had recovered from COVID-19. Both conserved end residues are part of each CDR3. D genes are given only for firm matches. Clone size is shown for a subset of rows, as once, few, many or a class of expanded clone.

TRBJ1-5 . TRBV25-1 . 13 TGTGCCAGCAGTGCAGTAGGGGCCCAGCCCCAGCATTTT CASSAVGAQPQHF
TRBJ2-2 . TRBV5-6 . 17 TGTGCCAGCAGCTTTCGGTTGGGGGCAAGGGACACCGGGGAGCTGTTTTTT CASSFRLGARDTGELFF
TRBJ2-3 . TRBV11-3 . 13 TGTGCCAGCAGCCCCGGGGTCACAGATACGCAGTATTTT CASSPGVTDTQYF
TRBJ1-5 many TRBV19 TRBD1 17 TGTGCCAGTCGAAAAGGGCGGACAGGGCGGGAGAATCAGCCCCAGCATTTT CASRKGRTGRENQPQHF
TRBJ1-6 . TRBV18 . 15 TGTGCCAGCTCATCCCCCCCTATGGGCAATTCACCCCTCCACTTT CASSSPPMGNSPLHF
TRBJ1-2 . TRBV5-4 TRBD1 16 TGTGCCAGCAGCTTGAGAGGTCTAGGGACAGGCCTTGGCTACACCTTC CASSLRGLGTGLGYTF
TRBJ1-6 few TRBV3-1/TRBV3-2 . 18 TGTGCCAGCAGCCAAGATAACGGCAGGGCGCCCTATAATTCACCCCTCCACTTT CASSQDNGRAPYNSPLHF
TRBJ2-1 . TRBV19 . 16 TGTGCCAGTAGTATACGCCCACAGGGCTCCTACAATGAGCAGTTCTTC CASSIRPQGSYNEQFF
TRBJ2-3 . TRBV10-3 . 14 TGTGCCATGACTGACAGCCCCCGCACAGATACGCAGTATTTT CAMTDSPRTDTQYF
TRBJ1-6 . TRBV6-5 . 13 TGTGCCAGCAGTTCGGCGGGTTATTCACCCCTCCACTTT CASSSAGYSPLHF
TRBJ2-7 . TRBV3-1/TRBV3-2 TRBD2 16 TGTGCCAGCAGCCAAGAGGCCCCTAGCGGACCCTACGAGCAGTACTTC CASSQEAPSGPYEQYF
TRBJ2-2 . TRBV18 . 15 TGTGCCAGCTCACCCCGACAGCCGAACACCGGGGAGCTGTTTTTT CASSPRQPNTGELFF
TRBJ1-3 . TRBV2 . 15 TGTGCCAGCGGTCCAGGGACAACGACCGGGAACACCATATATTTT CASGPGTTTGNTIYF
TRBJ1-2 few TRBV28 . 13 TGTGCCAGCAGTTTCGGGGGTAACTATGGCTACACCTTC CASSFGGNYGYTF
TRBJ1-5 . TRBV2 . 13 TGTGCCAGCCAGGGGCCCGGCAATCAGCCCCAGCATTTT CASQGPGNQPQHF
TRBJ2-5 . TRBV5-6 TRBD1 16 TGTGCCAGCAGCTTCCGCGAGGGGGCCCGTCCAGAGACCCAGTACTTC CASSFREGARPETQYF
TRBJ2-2 few TRBV19 . 14 TGTGCCAGTACCAAAGGCGGGGTTCCGGGGGAGCTGTTTTTT CASTKGGVPGELFF
TRBJ2-1 . TRBV28 . 20 TGTGCCAGCAGTTTAGGCTACGTGTCGGGGGGCTACGAGACCTACAATGAGCAGTTCTTC CASSLGYVSGGYETYNEQFF
TRBJ1-1 . TRBV13 . 13 TGTGCCAGCAAAGGGGGTTCGGGGACTGAAGCTTTCTTT CASKGGSGTEAFF
TRBJ1-2 . TRBV28 . 12 TGTGCCAGCAACGACAGCGTATATGGCTACACCTTC CASNDSVYGYTF
TRBJ1-1 . TRBV19 . 13 TGTGCCAGTAGTATAGTGTCGGGAACTGAAGCTTTCTTT CASSIVSGTEAFF
TRBJ1-2 . TRBV18 . 13 TGTGCCAGCTCACCAGACACTAACTATGGCTACACCTTC CASSPDTNYGYTF
TRBJ2-5 . TRBV7-9 TRBD1 14 TGTGCCAGCAGCTTAGGACAGGGGTACGAGACCCAGTACTTC CASSLGQGYETQYF
TRBJ2-2 few TRBV5-1 . 15 TGCGCCAGCAGCTCGGGACTGGCGAACACCGGGGAGCTGTTTTTT CASSSGLANTGELFF
TRBJ2-1 . TRBV7-3 TRBD2 20 TGTGCCAGCAGCTTACAGGGCGGCGGGGGGCCACTTTACTCCTACAATGAGCAGTTCTTC CASSLQGGGGPLYSYNEQFF
TRBJ1-4 . TRBV5-1 . 15 TGCGCCAGCAGGGGCCCGGGACTGTCGAATGAAAAACTGTTTTTT CASRGPGLSNEKLFF
TRBJ1-1 . TRBV7-9 TRBD1 17 TGTGCCAGCAGCCGTGTCGGGACAGTGAACGTGAACACTGAAGCTTTCTTT CASSRVGTVNVNTEAFF
TRBJ1-5 . TRBV5-1 TRBD1 14 TGCGCCAGCAGCGACGGACAGGGAGAACAGCCCCAGCATTTT CASSDGQGEQPQHF
TRBJ2-2 . TRBV18 TRBD2 18 TGTGCCAGCTCACTTCTGACCGGGGGGACCTCGAACACCGGGGAGCTGTTTTTT CASSLLTGGTSNTGELFF
TRBJ1-6 . TRBV5-1 TRBD1 16 TGCGCCAGCAGCCGGGGTAGGGACAGAGATAATTCACCCCTCCACTTT CASSRGRDRDNSPLHF
TRBJ2-7 . TRBV12-5 TRBD1 16 TGTGCTAGTGGTTTTGAAAGGGGGACAGGGTCCCCCGAGCAGTACTTC CASGFERGTGSPEQYF
TRBJ1-1 once TRBV7-9 TRBD1 12 TGTGCCAGCAGCAGCACCCAGGGGGGAGCTTTCTTT CASSSTQGGAFF
TRBJ1-2 few TRBV18 TRBD1 15 TGTGCCAGCTCACCATCGGGACAGGGTCCCTATGGCTACACCTTC CASSPSGQGPYGYTF
TRBJ2-1 . TRBV12-5 TRBD2 21 TGTGCTAGTGGTTTGCCCTCTTCTCCGGGACTAGCGGGGGTCTCCTACAATGAGCAGTTCTTC CASGLPSSPGLAGVSYNEQFF
TRBJ1-1 . TRBV14 . 14 TGTGCCAGCAGCCAAGTTTGGGGGGGCACTGAAGCTTTCTTT CASSQVWGGTEAFF
TRBJ1-2 . TRBV7-2 TRBD1 15 TGTGCCAGCAGCGCGGGACAGGGGGCAGGTTATGGCTACACCTTC CASSAGQGAGYGYTF
TRBJ1-1 . TRBV6-2/TRBV6-3 . 15 TGTGCCAGCAGTTCCCGGACAGCGGGGGACACTGAAGCTTTCTTT CASSSRTAGDTEAFF
TRBJ2-1 . TRBV18 . 14 TGTGCCAGCTCTCCGAAGCTCGCCTACAATGAGCAGTTCTTC CASSPKLAYNEQFF
TRBJ1-1 . TRBV10-3 . 14 TGTGCCATCAGTGACAGGGAAGGGCACACTGAAGCTTTCTTT CAISDREGHTEAFF
TRBJ1-1 . TRBV12-3/TRBV12-4 . 11 TGTGCCAGCAGCCGGGGGGGAGAGGCTTTCTTT CASSRGGEAFF
TRBJ1-6 once TRBV5-1 TRBD1 15 TGCGCCAGCAGCTTGGGACAGGGGAATAATTCACCCCTCCACTTT CASSLGQGNNSPLHF
TRBJ2-1 . TRBV7-6 . 15 TGTGCCAGCAGCCCCGATGCGGGGCCCGCCAATGAGCAGTTCTTC CASSPDAGPANEQFF
TRBJ1-1 once TRBV5-1 TRBD1 16 TGCGCCAGCAGCCCCGGGACAGCGGGCCCGCAGGGTGAAGCTTTCTTT CASSPGTAGPQGEAFF
TRBJ2-1 . TRBV14 . 13 TGTGCCAGCAGCCAAAGCAGGGGAGGGGAGCAGTTCTTC CASSQSRGGEQFF
TRBJ2-3 . TRBV28 TRBD2 14 TGTGCCAGCAGGGGACTAGCGGGAACCCCCTCGCAGTATTTT CASRGLAGTPSQYF
TRBJ2-7 . TRBV5-1 . 13 TGCGCCAGCAGCGTTGACCCAGGCTACGAGCAGTACTTC CASSVDPGYEQYF
TRBJ2-7 . TRBV11-3 TRBD1 13 TGTGCCAGCAGCTTTGGGACAGGGGGCGAGCAGTACTTC CASSFGTGGEQYF
TRBJ1-5 once TRBV18 . 14 TGTGCCAGCTCAATAGACAGGAACAATCAGCCCCAGCATTTT CASSIDRNNQPQHF
TRBJ1-5 . TRBV6-6 . 14 TGTGCCAGCAGTTTGGACACTTTTAATCAGCCCCAGCATTTT CASSLDTFNQPQHF
TRBJ1-2 once TRBV19 TRBD1 13 TGTGCCAGTAGATATGACAGGGTGTCTGGCTACACCTTC CASRYDRVSGYTF
TRBJ1-1 few TRBV7-8 . 13 TGTGCCAGCAGCTACCCCTTGCAGGGGTTCGCGTTCTTT CASSYPLQGFAFF
TRBJ2-1 . TRBV27 TRBD1 14 TGTGCCAGCAGTTTAGGACAGGGCAGGAGTGAGCAGTTCTTC CASSLGQGRSEQFF
TRBJ2-2 few TRBV5-1 TRBD1 16 TGCGCCAGCAGCTTGGATCAGACAGGGGGCTCCGGGGAGCTGTTTTTT CASSLDQTGGSGELFF
TRBJ2-1 . TRBV5-5 TRBD1 15 TGTGCCAGCAGCGCAGGACAGGGGGGCTACAATGAGCAGTTCTTC CASSAGQGGYNEQFF
TRBJ1-4 . TRBV7-2 . 11 TGTGCCAGCAGCTCCGGGGAAAAACTGTTTTTT CASSSGEKLFF
TRBJ1-2 once TRBV7-2 TRBD1 16 TGTGCCAGCGGGTTACAGGGGGGGATAACTAACTATGGCTACACCTTC CASGLQGGITNYGYTF
TRBJ1-1 . TRBV19 TRBD1 18 TGTGCCAGTAGTAGGGAAACGACAGGGGGCGTAATGACGGCTGAAGCTTTCTTT CASSRETTGGVMTAEAFF